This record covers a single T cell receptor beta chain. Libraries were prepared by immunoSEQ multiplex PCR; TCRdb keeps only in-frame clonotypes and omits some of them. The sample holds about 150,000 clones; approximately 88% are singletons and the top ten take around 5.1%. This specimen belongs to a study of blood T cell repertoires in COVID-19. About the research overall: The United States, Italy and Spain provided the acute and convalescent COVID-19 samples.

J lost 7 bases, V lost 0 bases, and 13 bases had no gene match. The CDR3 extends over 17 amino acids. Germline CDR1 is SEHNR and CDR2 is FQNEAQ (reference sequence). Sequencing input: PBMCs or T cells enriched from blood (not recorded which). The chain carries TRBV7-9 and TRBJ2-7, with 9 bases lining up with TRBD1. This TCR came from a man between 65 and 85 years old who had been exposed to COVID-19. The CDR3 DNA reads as TGTGCCAGCAGCTTAGCGAAGGGGACAGGGTTGAGAAGAGAGCAGTACTTC. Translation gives CASSLAKGTGLRREQYF.